This TCR beta chain was sequenced in a study of cytomegalovirus exposure and HLA in healthy donors. In its sample, this clone was seen a few times. PCR involved 60 Vbeta and 13 Jbeta primers. TCRdb keeps only in-frame clones here, not all; method: immunoSEQ multiplex PCR. Of 95,000 or so clones in the sample, 55% to 75% were seen once. Material: PBMCs. The clonotype originates from a woman aged 50 to 65 in good health and CMV-seropositive.

The CDR3 region has the DNA TGTGCCAGCAGCCCCCAGGGTGGTAACTCTGGAAACACCATATATTTT. Translation: CASSPQGGNSGNTIYF. The chain employs TRBV9 and TRBJ1-3; maybe TRBD1 (5 bases). CDR3 length: 16 amino acids. Germline CDR1 is SGDLS and CDR2 is YYNGEE. V lost 4 bases to trimming and J lost 0 bases, with 14 bases between them. Based on the CDR3 plus reference TRBV9 and TRBJ1-3, the full variable domain is DSGVTQTPKHLITATGQRVTLRCSPRSGDLSVYWYQQSLDQGLQFLIQYYNGEERAKGNILERFSAQQFPDLHSELNLSSLELGDSALYFCASSPQGGNSGNTIYFGEGSWLTVV.